This T cell receptor (beta chain) was recorded in a study of T cell repertoires in cytomegalovirus infection. Study as a whole: Well-studied HLA-B-restricted CMV epitopes were used in the study alongside recently identified HLA-C-restricted ones. Indications of both CMV infection and matching HLA type were provided by public TCR beta signatures. Notes on the study in general: Identification of carriers of CMV plus the relevant HLA was performed using cumulative public TCR beta family frequency. Ex vivo, HLA-C-restricted CMV-specific TCR beta clonotypes prevailed over the rest of the response.

The CDR3 has 15 amino acids. The V end was cut by 4 bases, the J end by 0 bases, with 12 bases between. Germline-derived CDR1 and CDR2 are SEHNR and FQNEAQ (reference sequence). TCRdb reprocessed the reads via MiXCR and lists one record per CDR3 protein. The data show a few hundred thousand distinct CDR3 sequences, 40% seen once. This clonotype was seen more than once but under ten times. What it binds is unknown. The sequence came from a human donor in good health (CMV status not recorded). Some clones in this sample may be carry-over from other donors' samples. Material: cultured PBMCs, obtained from culture after CMV antigen stimulation. The genes are TRBV7-9 and TRBJ2-5; D possibly corresponds to TRBD1 (5 bases). CDR3 sequence reads: CASSSWTPYQETQYF. DNA of the CDR3: TGTGCCAGCAGCTCTTGGACACCGTACCAAGAGACCCAGTACTTC.